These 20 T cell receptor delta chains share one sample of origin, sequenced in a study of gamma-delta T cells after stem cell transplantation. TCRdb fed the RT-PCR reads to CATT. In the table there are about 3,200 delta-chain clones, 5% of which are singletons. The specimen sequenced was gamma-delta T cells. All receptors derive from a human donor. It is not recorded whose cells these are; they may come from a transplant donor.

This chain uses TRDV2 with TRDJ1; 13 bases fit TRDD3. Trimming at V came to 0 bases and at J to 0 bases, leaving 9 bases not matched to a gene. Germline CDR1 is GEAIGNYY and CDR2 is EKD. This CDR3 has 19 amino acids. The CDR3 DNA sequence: TGTGCCTGTGACACCGGAGGACTGGGGGATACGCGGGACACCGATAAACTCATCTTT. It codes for CACDTGGLGDTRDTDKLIF.

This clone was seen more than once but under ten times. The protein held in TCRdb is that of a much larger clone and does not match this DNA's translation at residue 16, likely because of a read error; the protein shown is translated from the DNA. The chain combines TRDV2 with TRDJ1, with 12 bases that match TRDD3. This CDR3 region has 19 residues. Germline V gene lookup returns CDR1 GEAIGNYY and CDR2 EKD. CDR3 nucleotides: TGTGCCTGTGACACCGTGGCTATACTGGGGGATACTAAGCCCGATAATCTCATCTTT. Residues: CACDTVAILGDTKPDNLIF.

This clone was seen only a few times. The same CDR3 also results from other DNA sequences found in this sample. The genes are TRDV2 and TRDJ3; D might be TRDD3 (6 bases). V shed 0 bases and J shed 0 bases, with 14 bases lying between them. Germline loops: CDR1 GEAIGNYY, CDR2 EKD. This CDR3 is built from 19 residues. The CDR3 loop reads CACDTVGDASSWDTRQMFF. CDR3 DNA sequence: TGTGCCTGTGACACCGTTGGGGATGCGAGCTCCTGGGACACCCGACAGATGTTTTTC.

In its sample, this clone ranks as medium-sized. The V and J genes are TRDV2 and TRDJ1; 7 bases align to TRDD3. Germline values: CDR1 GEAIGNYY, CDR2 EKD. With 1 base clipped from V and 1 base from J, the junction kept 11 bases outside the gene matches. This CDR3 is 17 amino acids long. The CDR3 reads CACDTMGDSKLTDKLIF. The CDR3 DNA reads TGTGCCTGTGACACAATGGGGGACTCCAAACTCACCGATAAACTCATCTTT.

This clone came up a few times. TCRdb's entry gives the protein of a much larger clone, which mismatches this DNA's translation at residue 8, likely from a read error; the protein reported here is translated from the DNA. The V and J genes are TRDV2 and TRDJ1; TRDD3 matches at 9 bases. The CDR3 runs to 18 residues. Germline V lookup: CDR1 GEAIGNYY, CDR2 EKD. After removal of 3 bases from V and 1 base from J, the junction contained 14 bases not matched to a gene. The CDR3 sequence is CACDLMGAGDTPTDKLIF. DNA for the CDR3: TGTGCCTGTGACCTCATGGGGGCGGGGGATACTCCCACCGATAAACTCATCTTT.

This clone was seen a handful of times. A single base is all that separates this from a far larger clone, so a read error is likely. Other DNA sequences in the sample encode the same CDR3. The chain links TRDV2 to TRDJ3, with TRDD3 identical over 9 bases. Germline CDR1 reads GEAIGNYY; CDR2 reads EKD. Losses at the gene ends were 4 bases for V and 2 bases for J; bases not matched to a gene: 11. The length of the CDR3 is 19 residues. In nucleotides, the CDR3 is TGTGCCTGTGATAATATACTGGGGGAGGCCCCCTGGGACACCCGACAGATGTTTTTC. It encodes CACDNILGEAPWDTRQMFF.

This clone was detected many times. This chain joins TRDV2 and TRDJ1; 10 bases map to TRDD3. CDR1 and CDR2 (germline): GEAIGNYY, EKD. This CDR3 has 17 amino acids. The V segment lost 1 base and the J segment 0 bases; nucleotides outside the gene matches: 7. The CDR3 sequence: CACDTVGGYGDTDKLIF. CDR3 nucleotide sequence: TGTGCCTGTGACACTGTAGGGGGATACGGTGACACCGATAAACTCATCTTT.

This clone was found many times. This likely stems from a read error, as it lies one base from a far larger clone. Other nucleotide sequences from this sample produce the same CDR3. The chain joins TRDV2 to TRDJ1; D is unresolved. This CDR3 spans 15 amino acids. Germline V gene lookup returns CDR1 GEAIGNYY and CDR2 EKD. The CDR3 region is CACDTLSGYTDKLIF. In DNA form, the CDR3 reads TGTGCCTGCGACACCCTATCCGGTTACACCGATAAACTCATCTTT.

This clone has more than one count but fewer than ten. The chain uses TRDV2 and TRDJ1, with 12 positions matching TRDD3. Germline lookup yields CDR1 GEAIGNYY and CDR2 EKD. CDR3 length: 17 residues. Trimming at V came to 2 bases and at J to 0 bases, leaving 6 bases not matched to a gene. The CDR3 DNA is TGTGCCTGTGACATTCTGGGGGATACGCGGGACACCGATAAACTCATCTTT. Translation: CACDILGDTRDTDKLIF.

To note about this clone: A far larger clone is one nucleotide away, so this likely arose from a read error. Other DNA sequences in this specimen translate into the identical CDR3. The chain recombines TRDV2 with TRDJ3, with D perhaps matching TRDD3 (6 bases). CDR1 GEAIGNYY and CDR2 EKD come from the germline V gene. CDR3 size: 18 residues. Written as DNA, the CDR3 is TGTGCCTGCGACACCGTACTGGGACGAACCTGGGACACCCGACAGATGTTTTTC. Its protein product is CACDTVLGRTWDTRQMFF.

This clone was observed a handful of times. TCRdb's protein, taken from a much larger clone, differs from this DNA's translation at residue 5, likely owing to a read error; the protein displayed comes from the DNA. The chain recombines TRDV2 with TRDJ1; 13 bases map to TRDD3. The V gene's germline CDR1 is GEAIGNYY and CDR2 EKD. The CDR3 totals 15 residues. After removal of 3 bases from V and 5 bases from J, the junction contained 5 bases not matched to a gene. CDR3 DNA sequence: TGTGCCTGTGACTCACTGGGGGATACGAATGATAAACTCATCTTT. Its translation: CACDSLGDTNDKLIF.

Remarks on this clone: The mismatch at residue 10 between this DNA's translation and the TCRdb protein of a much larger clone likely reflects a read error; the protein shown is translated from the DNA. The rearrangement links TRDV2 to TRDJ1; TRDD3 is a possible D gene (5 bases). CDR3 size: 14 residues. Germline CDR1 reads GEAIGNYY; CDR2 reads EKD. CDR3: CACDGWGETGKLIF. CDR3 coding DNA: TGTGCCTGTGACGGGTGGGGAGAGACCGGTAAACTCATCTTT.

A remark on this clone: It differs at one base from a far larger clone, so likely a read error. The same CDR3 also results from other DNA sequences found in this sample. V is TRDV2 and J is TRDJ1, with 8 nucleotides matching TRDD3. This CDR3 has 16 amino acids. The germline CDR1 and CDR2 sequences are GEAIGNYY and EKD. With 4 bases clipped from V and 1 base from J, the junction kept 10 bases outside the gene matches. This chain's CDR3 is CACDTMAGGPTDKLIF. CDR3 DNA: TGTGCCTGTGATACAATGGCTGGGGGACCCACCGATAAACTCATCTTT.

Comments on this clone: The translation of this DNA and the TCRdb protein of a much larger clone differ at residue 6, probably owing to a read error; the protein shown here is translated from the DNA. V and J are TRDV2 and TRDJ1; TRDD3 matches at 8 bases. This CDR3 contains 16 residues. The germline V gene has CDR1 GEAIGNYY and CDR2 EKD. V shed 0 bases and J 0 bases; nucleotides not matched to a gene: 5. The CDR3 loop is CACDTPLGDNTDKLIF. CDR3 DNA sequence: TGTGCCTGTGACACCCCCCTGGGGGACAACACCGATAAACTCATCTTT.

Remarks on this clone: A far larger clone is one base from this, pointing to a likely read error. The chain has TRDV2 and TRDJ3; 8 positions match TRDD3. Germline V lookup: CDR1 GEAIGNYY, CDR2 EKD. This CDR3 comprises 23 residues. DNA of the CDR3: TGTGCCTGTGACACCGTTGTCCGGGATACGCCGGAAGAAACCTCCTGGGACGCCCGACAGATGTTTTTC. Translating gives CACDTVVRDTPEETSWDARQMFF.

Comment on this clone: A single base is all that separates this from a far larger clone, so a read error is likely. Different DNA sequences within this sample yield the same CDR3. Here the CDR3 reads CACDTLGEPTDKLIF. The CDR3 nucleotides are TGTGCCTGTGACACTCTGGGGGAGCCCACCGATAAACTCATCTTC. The chain recombines TRDV2 with TRDJ1, with TRDD3 matching over 8 bases. Per the germline V gene, CDR1 is GEAIGNYY and CDR2 is EKD. This CDR3 comprises 15 residues.

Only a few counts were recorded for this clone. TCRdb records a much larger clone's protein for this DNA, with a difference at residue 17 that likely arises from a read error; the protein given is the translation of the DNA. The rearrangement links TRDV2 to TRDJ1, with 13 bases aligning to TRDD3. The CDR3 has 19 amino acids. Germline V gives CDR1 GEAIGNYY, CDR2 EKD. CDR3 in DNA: TGTGCCTGTGACACCGGAGGACTGGGGGATACGCCGTCTGGCGATAAACCCATCTTT. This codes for CACDTGGLGDTPSGDKPIF.

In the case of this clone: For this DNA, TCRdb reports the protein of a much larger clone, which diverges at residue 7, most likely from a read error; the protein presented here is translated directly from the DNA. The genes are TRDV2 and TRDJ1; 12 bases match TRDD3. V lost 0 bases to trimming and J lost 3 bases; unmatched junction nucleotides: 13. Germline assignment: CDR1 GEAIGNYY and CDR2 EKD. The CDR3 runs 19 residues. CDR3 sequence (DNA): TGTGCCTGTGACACCGTGACTATACTGGGGGATACTAAGCCCGATAAACTCATCTTT. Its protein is CACDTVTILGDTKPDKLIF.

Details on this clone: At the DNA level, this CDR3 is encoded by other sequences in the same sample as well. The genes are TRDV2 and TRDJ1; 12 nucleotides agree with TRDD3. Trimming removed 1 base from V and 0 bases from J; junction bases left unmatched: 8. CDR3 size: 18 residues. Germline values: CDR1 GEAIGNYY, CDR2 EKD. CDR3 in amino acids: CACDTMAGGYENTDKLIF. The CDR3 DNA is TGTGCCTGTGACACAATGGCTGGGGGATACGAGAACACCGATAAACTCATCTTT.

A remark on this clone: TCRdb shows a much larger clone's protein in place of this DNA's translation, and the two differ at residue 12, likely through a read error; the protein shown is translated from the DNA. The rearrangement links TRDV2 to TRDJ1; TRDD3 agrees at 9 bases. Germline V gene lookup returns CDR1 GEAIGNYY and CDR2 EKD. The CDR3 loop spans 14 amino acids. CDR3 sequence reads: CACDFLGDRGKPIF. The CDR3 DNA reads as TGTGCCTGTGACTTTCTGGGGGATCGAGGTAAACCCATCTTT.